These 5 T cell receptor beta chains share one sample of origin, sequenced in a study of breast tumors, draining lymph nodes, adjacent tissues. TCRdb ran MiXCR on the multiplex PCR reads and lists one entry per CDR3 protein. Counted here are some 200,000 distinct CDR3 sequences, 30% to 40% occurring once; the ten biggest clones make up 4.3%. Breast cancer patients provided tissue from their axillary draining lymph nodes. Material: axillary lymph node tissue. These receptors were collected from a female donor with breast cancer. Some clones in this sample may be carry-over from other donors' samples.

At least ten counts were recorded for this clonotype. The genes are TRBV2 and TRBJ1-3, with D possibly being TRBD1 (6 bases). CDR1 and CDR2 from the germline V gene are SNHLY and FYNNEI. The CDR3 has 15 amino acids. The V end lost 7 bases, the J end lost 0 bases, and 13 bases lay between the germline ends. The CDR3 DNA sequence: TGTGCCAGCAAGGCAGGGGTTCTCTCTGGAAACACCATATATTTT. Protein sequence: CASKAGVLSGNTIYF.

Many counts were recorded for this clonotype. For the CDR3, the DNA is TGTGCCATCAGGAGGACAGGGGGGGAAGAGACCCAGTACTTC. It specifies CAIRRTGGEETQYF. The genes are TRBV10-3 and TRBJ2-5, with 10 bases identical to TRBD1. The CDR3 has 14 residues. The J segment lost 3 bases and the V segment lost 6 bases, leaving 4 bases of the junction unmatched. CDR1 is ENHRY and CDR2 is SYGVKD in the germline V gene.

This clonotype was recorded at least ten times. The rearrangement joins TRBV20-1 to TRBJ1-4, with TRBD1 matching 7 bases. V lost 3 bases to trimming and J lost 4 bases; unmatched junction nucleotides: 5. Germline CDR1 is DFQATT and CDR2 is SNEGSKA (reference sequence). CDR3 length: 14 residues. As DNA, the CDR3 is TGCAGTGCTAGCCCGGGACAGTTTAATGAAAAACTGTTTTTT. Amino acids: CSASPGQFNEKLFF.

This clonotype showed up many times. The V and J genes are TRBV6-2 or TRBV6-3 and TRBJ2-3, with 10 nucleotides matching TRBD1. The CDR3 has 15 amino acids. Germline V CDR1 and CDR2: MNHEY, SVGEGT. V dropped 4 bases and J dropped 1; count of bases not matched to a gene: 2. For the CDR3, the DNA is TGTGCCAGCAGTTCCGGGACAGGGGGCACAGATACGCAGTATTTT. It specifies CASSSGTGGTDTQYF.

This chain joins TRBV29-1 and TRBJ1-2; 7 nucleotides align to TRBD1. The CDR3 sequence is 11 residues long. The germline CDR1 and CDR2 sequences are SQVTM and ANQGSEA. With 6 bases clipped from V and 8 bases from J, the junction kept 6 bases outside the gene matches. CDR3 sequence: CSVQGGGGYTF. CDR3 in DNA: TGCAGCGTCCAGGGGGGCGGGGGCTACACCTTC.